This TCR beta chain stems from a study of T cell responses to AZD1222 COVID-19 vaccine. In this sample, this clone turned up a few times. No antigen is known for it. Trimming left V 8 bases short and J 0 bases short, with 12 bases between. The length of the CDR3 is 14 residues. Germline V gene lookup returns CDR1 SGHTA and CDR2 FQGNSA. Findings and limits, study-wide: Samples come after the peak T cell response, not at day 14.

Assay: immunoSEQ multiplex PCR; the TCRdb copy retains only in-frame clones and omits some. The repertoire holds some 190,000 clones, roughly 91% seen once, with around 1.9% in the top ten. This receptor was obtained from an adult who received the AZD1222 COVID-19 vaccine. V is TRBV7-2 and J is TRBJ2-3; D is unresolved. The sequenced sample was peripheral blood, obtained 28 days after the second AZD1222 dose. The CDR3 is CASSDGYSTDTQYF. The DNA of the CDR3 is TGTGCCAGCTCGGACGGTTATAGCACAGATACGCAGTATTTT.